Detailed here is one T cell receptor (beta chain). CDR1 is MNHEY and CDR2 is SMNVEV in the germline V gene (reference sequence). The germline V and J ends were trimmed by 6 bases and 10 bases, with 16 bases remaining between them. This CDR3 is 13 amino acids long. This entry comes from a study of blood T cell repertoires in COVID-19. Study-wide background: Samples taken during acute and convalescent COVID-19 were collected in the United States, Italy and Spain. Sample material is recorded as cDNA or gDNA derived from T cells, B-cell-depleted T cells, or PBMCs.

In the original workflow: Amplification of reference gene primers was used by the study to estimate nucleated cell counts. Assay: immunoSEQ multiplex PCR; the TCRdb copy retains only in-frame clones and omits some. V and J calls and clone size follow that table, whereas D and trimming were derived from the DNA. The data hold fewer than 20,000 clones, with roughly 82% observed a single time. Material for sequencing was peripheral blood. This TCR was recovered from a man at least 80 years old with active COVID-19. This rearrangement joins TRBV27 to TRBJ1-5; D ambiguous. CDR3 in amino acids: CASSFRLADPQHF. DNA for the CDR3: TGTGCCAGCAGCTTTAGGCTAGCCGATCCCCAGCATTTT.